This T cell receptor beta chain was captured by sequencing in a study of neurological immune-mediated disorders. The study built unsorted libraries from 2 million PBMCs kept at -80 C. The ends were cut back, 1 base at V and 5 bases at J, with 6 bases in the middle. Germline-derived CDR1 and CDR2 are SGHVS and FNYEAQ. The CDR3 covers 13 residues. The cDNA was generated by 5'RACE with 10-nucleotide random UMIs. A single record per CDR3 protein comes from TCRdb applying MiXCR to the 5' RACE reads. The table lists about 70,000 distinct CDR3 sequences, 4.8% of them singletons. This clonotype was recorded many times.

Specimen: PBMCs. The sequence derives from a woman in her seventies with multiple sclerosis. The chain recombines TRBV7-6 with TRBJ2-1; D call uncertain. This chain's CDR3 is CASSLERHNEQFF. CDR3 sequence (DNA): TGTGCCAGCAGCTTAGAGAGACACAATGAGCAGTTCTTC.